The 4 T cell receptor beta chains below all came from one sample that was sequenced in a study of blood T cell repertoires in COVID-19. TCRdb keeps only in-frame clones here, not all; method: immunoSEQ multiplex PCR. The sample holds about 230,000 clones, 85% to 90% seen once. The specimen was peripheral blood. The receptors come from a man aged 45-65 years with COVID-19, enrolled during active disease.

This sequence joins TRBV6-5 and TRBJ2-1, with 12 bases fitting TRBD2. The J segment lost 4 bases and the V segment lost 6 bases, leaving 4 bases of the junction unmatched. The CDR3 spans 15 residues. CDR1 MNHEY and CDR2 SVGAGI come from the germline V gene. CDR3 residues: CASRLAGGIYNEQFF. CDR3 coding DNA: TGTGCCAGCAGGCTAGCGGGAGGGATTTACAATGAGCAGTTCTTC.

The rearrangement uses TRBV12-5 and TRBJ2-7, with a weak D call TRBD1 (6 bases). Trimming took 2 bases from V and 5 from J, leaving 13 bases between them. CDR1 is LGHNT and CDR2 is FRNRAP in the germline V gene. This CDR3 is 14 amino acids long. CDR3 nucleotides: TGTGCTAGTGGTTTGTGGCAGGGGTCTAACGAGCAGTACTTC. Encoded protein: CASGLWQGSNEQYF.

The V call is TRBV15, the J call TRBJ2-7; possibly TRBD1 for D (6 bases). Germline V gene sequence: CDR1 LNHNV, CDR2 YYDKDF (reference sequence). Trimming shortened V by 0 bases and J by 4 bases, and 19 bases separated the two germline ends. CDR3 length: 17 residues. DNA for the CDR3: TGTGCCACCAGCAGAGAGTGGGTGGGGGCAGGGAGTTACGAGCAGTACTTC. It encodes CATSREWVGAGSYEQYF.

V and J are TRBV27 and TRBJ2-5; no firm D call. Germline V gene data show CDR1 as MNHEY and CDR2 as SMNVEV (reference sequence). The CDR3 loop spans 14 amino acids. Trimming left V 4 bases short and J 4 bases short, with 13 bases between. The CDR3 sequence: CASSSQAPGETQYF. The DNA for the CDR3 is TGTGCCAGCAGTTCCCAAGCGCCCGGAGAGACCCAGTACTTC.